These 30 T cell receptor beta chains were sequenced from one sample in a study of PD-1 blockade in mismatch repair-deficient tumors. Produced via immunoSEQ multiplex PCR; TCRdb's table is partial and in-frame only. The table lists 20,000 to 30,000 clones, 65% to 85% of them singletons. The material was PBMCs, obtained before pembrolizumab treatment. Receptors originate from an adult with mismatch repair-deficient cancer.

The CDR3, as DNA: TGTGCCAGCAGTTTACGACAGGGGGCATCTGAAGCTTTCTTT. Translated, it gives CASSLRQGASEAFF. The chain joins TRBV28 to TRBJ1-1; TRBD1 aligns across 10 bases. The ends lost 2 bases at V and 6 bases at J; junction bases unmatched: 3. The CDR3 loop spans 14 amino acids. Germline CDR1 reads MDHEN; CDR2 reads SYDVKM.

V and J are TRBV21-1 and TRBJ2-2; whether TRBD1, the table's D call, matches the DNA was not checked. TRBV21-1 counts as a pseudogene. The CDR3 covers 16 residues. The CDR3 loop is CASSKGARDHTGELFF. The CDR3 DNA sequence: TGTGCCAGCAGCAAAGGTGCCAGGGATCACACCGGGGAGCTGTTTTTT.

The rearrangement links TRBV19 to TRBJ1-2; D uncertain. There are 11 residues in the CDR3. V lost 6 bases and J 2 bases, leaving 4 bases between the germline ends. Looked up from germline, CDR1 is LNHDA and CDR2 is SQIVND (reference sequence). The CDR3 loop is CASRRNYGYTF. CDR3 nucleotides: TGTGCCAGTAGGAGGAACTATGGCTACACCTTC. The variable domain in full, with the rest retrieved from reference TRBV19 and TRBJ1-2, is DGGITQSPKYLFRKEGQNVTLSCEQNLNHDAMYWYRQDPGQGLRLIYYSQIVNDFQKGDIAEGYSVSREKKESFPLTVTSAQKNPTAFYLCASRRNYGYTFGSGTRLTVV.

The V and J genes are TRBV28 and TRBJ1-3, with a tentative D call TRBD1 (6 bases). Germline V CDR1 and CDR2: MDHEN, SYDVKM. The CDR3 length is 14 residues. With 3 bases removed from V and 4 bases from J, the gap between germline ends came to 10 bases. CDR3 DNA sequence: TGTGCCAGCAGTTTGGGGGCCGTCGGAAACACCATATATTTT. It translates to CASSLGAVGNTIYF.

This chain uses TRBV6-1 with TRBJ2-3, with 9 positions matching TRBD1. Germline V lookup: CDR1 MNHNS, CDR2 SASEGT. CDR3 length equals 14 residues. J lost 6 bases, V lost 6 bases, and 7 bases had no gene match. CDR3 sequence: CASSRGQGIDTQYF. CDR3 nucleotides: TGTGCCAGCAGCCGGGGACAGGGCATCGATACGCAGTATTTT.

The rearrangement uses TRBV28 and TRBJ1-4; D might be TRBD1 (5 bases). V was trimmed by 5 bases and J by 8 bases, leaving 15 bases between them. From germline, CDR1 is MDHEN and CDR2 SYDVKM. This CDR3 has 14 residues. CDR3 in amino acids: CASSGEGPFEKLFF. The CDR3 nucleotides read TGTGCCAGCAGTGGGGAGGGACCATTCGAAAAACTGTTTTTT.

The CDR3 loop reads CASSRDRRNTGELFF. The CDR3 region has the DNA TGTGCCAGCAGCCGGGACAGGAGGAACACCGGGGAGCTGTTTTTT. The V and J genes are TRBV6-1 and TRBJ2-2, with 8 positions matching TRBD1. Looked up from germline, CDR1 is MNHNS and CDR2 is SASEGT. The CDR3 totals 15 residues. J gave up 1 base and V 6 bases, and 4 bases lay outside the gene matches.

The J gene is TRBJ2-3, the V gene TRBV7-9, with TRBD2 matching 9 bases. The CDR3 extends over 16 amino acids. Germline CDR1 reads SEHNR; CDR2 reads FQNEAQ (reference sequence). V gave up 6 bases and J gave up 3 bases; unmatched junction bases: 10. As DNA, the CDR3 is TGTGCCAGCAGACCCGGGGTAGCGGGAGTGACAGATACGCAGTATTTT. Its protein is CASRPGVAGVTDTQYF.

This clone showed up just once. The genes are TRBV19 and TRBJ2-6; weak D call: TRBD2 (6 bases). CDR1 and CDR2 from the germline V gene are LNHDA and SQIVND (reference sequence). The CDR3 covers 15 residues. Trimming took 5 bases from V and 6 from J, leaving 14 bases between them. The CDR3 loop reads CASSDEGLEANVLTF. DNA of the CDR3: TGTGCCAGTAGTGATGAGGGACTTGAGGCCAACGTCCTGACTTTC.

The chain uses TRBV5-4 and TRBJ2-2; 10 nucleotides line up with TRBD2. The ends lost 4 bases at V and 5 bases at J; junction bases unmatched: 8. The CDR3 length is 16 residues. Germline CDR1 reads SGHNT; CDR2 reads YYREEE (reference sequence). CDR3 nucleotide sequence: TGTGCCAGCAGCGCGGGACTAGCGTACCGGACCGGGGAGCTGTTTTTT. Translation: CASSAGLAYRTGELFF.

The chain recombines TRBV27 with TRBJ2-4; 8 bases match TRBD2. The germline CDR1 and CDR2 sequences are MNHEY and SMNVEV (reference sequence). The CDR3 length is 19 residues. Trimming took 5 bases from V and 1 from J; bases not matched to a gene: 16. CDR3: CASSGVAGILGGAKNIQYF. The CDR3 nucleotides are TGTGCCAGCAGTGGGGTAGCGGGGATCCTCGGGGGGGCCAAAAACATTCAGTACTTC.

The V and J genes are TRBV6-1 and TRBJ2-3; D remains ambiguous. Germline lookup yields CDR1 MNHNS and CDR2 SASEGT. The V end lost 6 bases, the J end lost 4 bases, and 14 bases lay between the germline ends. This CDR3 contains 14 residues. The CDR3: CASSRSEAADTQYF. DNA for the CDR3: TGTGCCAGCAGCCGAAGCGAGGCGGCAGATACGCAGTATTTT.

The chain carries TRBV19 and TRBJ2-7, with TRBD1 identical over 10 bases. Trimming took 4 bases from V and 6 from J; bases not matched to a gene: 9. This CDR3 region has 15 residues. Germline-derived CDR1 and CDR2 are LNHDA and SQIVND (reference sequence). The CDR3 spells CASSTHTGQGSEQYF. The CDR3 DNA is TGTGCCAGTAGTACCCACACGGGACAGGGGTCCGAGCAGTACTTC.

V usage is TRBV2 and J usage is TRBJ1-3, with TRBD1 matching over 8 bases. Germline CDR1 SNHLY, CDR2 FYNNEI. The V segment lost 6 bases and the J segment 2 bases; nucleotides outside the gene matches: 9. CDR3 length: 16 amino acids. The CDR3 coding sequence is TGTGCCAGCAGGTCCGAGACAGGGGTCCCTGGAAACACCATATATTTT. It codes for CASRSETGVPGNTIYF.

The genes are TRBV6-5 and TRBJ1-1; 7 bases fit TRBD1. V shed 6 bases and J 4 bases; nucleotides not matched to a gene: 5. Germline values: CDR1 MNHEY, CDR2 SVGAGI. This CDR3 spans 13 amino acids. This CDR3 reads CASRQGSGTEAFF. CDR3 coding DNA: TGTGCCAGCAGACAGGGGTCGGGCACTGAAGCTTTCTTT.

The rearrangement uses TRBV6-1 and TRBJ2-5; D might be TRBD2 (6 bases). V was cut by 4 bases and J by 1 base, with 13 bases left in between. Looked up from germline, CDR1 is MNHNS and CDR2 is SASEGT. This CDR3 is 15 amino acids long. The CDR3 DNA is TGTGCCAGCAGTGCTCGGGACTTCTCCCAAGAGACCCAGTACTTC. It translates to CASSARDFSQETQYF.

The V and J genes are TRBV28 and TRBJ1-5, with no clear D. V was pared by 5 bases and J by 0 bases, with 11 bases between. The CDR3 is 15 amino acids. Germline V gives CDR1 MDHEN, CDR2 SYDVKM. CDR3 loop: CASSATGYSNQPQHF. CDR3 coding DNA: TGTGCCAGCAGTGCAACCGGGTATAGCAATCAGCCCCAGCATTTT.

This rearrangement joins TRBV29-1 to TRBJ1-1, with a weak D call TRBD1 (6 bases). Germline values: CDR1 SQVTM, CDR2 ANQGSEA. V was shortened by 6 bases and J by 5 bases, with 16 bases between the two germline ends. The CDR3 is 13 amino acids. The CDR3 sequence: CSVQGPRGTEAFF. The CDR3 coding sequence is TGCAGCGTCCAGGGGCCGCGGGGGACTGAAGCTTTCTTT.

V and J are TRBV4-2 and TRBJ1-2, with D unresolved. Germline CDR1 LGHNA, CDR2 YNFKEQ. The V end was cut by 0 bases, the J end by 2 bases, with 7 bases between. CDR3 size: 14 residues. CDR3 DNA sequence: TGTGCCAGCAGCCAAGATCGAGGGAACTATGGCTACACCTTC. It specifies CASSQDRGNYGYTF.

The chain couples TRBV5-1 to TRBJ2-1; a possible D gene is TRBD1 (6 bases). This CDR3 comprises 14 residues. Looked up from germline, CDR1 is SGHRS and CDR2 is YFSETQ. V lost 4 bases and J 6 bases, leaving 14 bases between the germline ends. CDR3 loop: CASSGNSGVNEQFF. The CDR3 DNA follows: TGCGCCAGCAGCGGAAATTCAGGGGTCAATGAGCAGTTCTTC.

V gene TRBV4-1 combines with J gene TRBJ1-1, with D unresolved. V was cut by 4 bases and J by 7 bases, with 10 bases left in between. This CDR3 region has 12 residues. Germline CDR1 reads MGHRA; CDR2 reads YSYEKL. DNA of the CDR3: TGCGCCAGCAGCCGCCCAGGAGGTGAAGCTTTCTTT. Its translation: CASSRPGGEAFF.

This chain uses TRBV28 with TRBJ2-7; possibly TRBD2 for D (6 bases). Germline CDR1 MDHEN, CDR2 SYDVKM. Trimming took off 8 bases at V and 2 bases at J, with 13 bases between the two ends. The CDR3 length is 13 residues. For the CDR3, the DNA is TGTGCCAGCCGGGACTCCTCGGCCTACGAGCAGTACTTC. It codes for CASRDSSAYEQYF.

V and J are TRBV2 and TRBJ2-3; 9 nucleotides align to TRBD2. From germline, CDR1 is SNHLY and CDR2 FYNNEI. J lost 7 bases, V lost 4 bases, and 3 bases had no gene match. The CDR3 has 13 amino acids. The CDR3 is CASSGLAGNTQYF. CDR3 in DNA: TGTGCCAGCAGTGGTCTAGCGGGAAATACGCAGTATTTT.

V usage is TRBV19 and J usage is TRBJ2-3; D unclear. V shed 6 bases and J shed 0 bases, with 10 bases lying between them. CDR1 LNHDA and CDR2 SQIVND come from the germline V gene (reference sequence). The CDR3 spans 14 residues. The CDR3 DNA is TGTGCCAGTAGAATTCGCGGTAGCACAGATACGCAGTATTTT. As protein: CASRIRGSTDTQYF.

The gene calls are TRBV5-1 and TRBJ2-7; 10 bases map to TRBD1. The length of the CDR3 is 15 residues. V shed 0 bases, J shed 5 bases, and the junction held 5 bases outside the gene matches. Germline assignment: CDR1 SGHRS and CDR2 YFSETQ. CDR3 coding DNA: TGCGCCAGCAGCTTGGCCTTGACAGGGGGCGACGAGCAGTACTTC. The encoded protein is CASSLALTGGDEQYF.

This clone was seen once. The J gene is TRBJ1-2, the V gene TRBV30, with no clear D. Trimming removed 0 bases from V and 11 bases from J, with 19 bases in between. The CDR3 is 14 amino acids. The germline V gene has CDR1 GTSNPN and CDR2 SVGIG (reference sequence). CDR3 loop: CAWSVRGGYSGYTF. CDR3 coding DNA: TGTGCCTGGAGTGTACGTGGTGGATATTCCGGGTACACCTTC. Variable domain in full (rest from reference TRBV30 and TRBJ1-2): SQTIHQWPATLVQPVGSPLSLECTVEGTSNPNLYWYRQAAGRGLQLLFYSVGIGQISSEVPQNLSASRPQDRQFILSSKKLLLSDSGFYLCAWSVRGGYSGYTFGSGTRLTVV.

CDR3 in DNA: TGTGCCAGCACCGATGGACATCCGAACACTGAAGCTTTCTTT. It translates to CASTDGHPNTEAFF. J is TRBJ1-1 and V is TRBV6-5; possibly TRBD1 for D (5 bases). The germline V and J ends were trimmed by 7 bases and 1 base, with 13 bases remaining between them. The CDR3 spans 14 residues. Germline V lookup: CDR1 MNHEY, CDR2 SVGAGI.

This clone turned up a few times. This chain uses TRBV15 with TRBJ2-7; D remains ambiguous. The CDR3 contains 16 residues. CDR1 is LNHNV, CDR2 YYDKDF, per germline (reference sequence). V was trimmed by 1 base and J by 0 bases, leaving 13 bases between them. The CDR3 here is CATSRARPYSSYEQYF. CDR3 nucleotide sequence: TGTGCCACCAGCAGAGCCCGCCCCTACTCCTCCTACGAGCAGTACTTC.

The chain has TRBV7-2 and TRBJ2-1; D uncertain. The germline V and J ends were trimmed by 7 bases and 9 bases, with 16 bases remaining between them. From germline, CDR1 is SGHTA and CDR2 FQGNSA. CDR3 length: 13 residues. CDR3 residues: CASTSMAPGEQFF. The CDR3 region has the DNA TGTGCCAGCACCTCCATGGCACCGGGTGAGCAGTTCTTC.

This chain connects TRBV2 to TRBJ1-2; D not certain. The CDR3 loop spans 14 amino acids. Germline CDR1 SNHLY, CDR2 FYNNEI. V shed 6 bases and J shed 2 bases, with 13 bases lying between them. The CDR3: CASSPRGRNYGYTF. CDR3 sequence (DNA): TGTGCCAGCAGCCCCCGAGGCAGAAACTATGGCTACACCTTC. The full variable domain, completed using reference TRBV2 and TRBJ1-2, is EPEVTQTPSHQVTQMGQEVILRCVPISNHLYFYWYRQILGQKVEFLVSFYNNEISEKSEIFDDQFSVERPDGSNFTLKIRSTKLEDSAMYFCASSPRGRNYGYTFGSGTRLTVV.